The clone carrying this T cell receptor beta chain was seen just once. The target antigen is unknown. The data were taken from a study of graft-versus-host responses after intestinal transplantation. As for the study in general: The transplants performed in recipients were multivisceral, liver-intestinal, or isolated intestinal. Notes on the study in general: Maximum circulating GvH clone levels tracked with early post-transplant HvG decreases. GvH clones surfaced in recipient marrow, some emerging earlier in ileum or blood.

The germline gives CDR1 SGHRS, CDR2 YFSETQ. V was clipped by 0 bases and J by 1 base, with 8 bases between them. The CDR3 is 15 residues long. Sequencing used immunoSEQ multiplex PCR; TCRdb keeps in-frame clones, though not all of them. This table holds around 110,000 clones, approximately 90% found once. The sequence was collected from a human donor who was the organ donor for an intestinal transplant. The V call is TRBV5-1, the J call TRBJ2-4; weak D call: TRBD2 (6 bases). The material was unstimulated CD4+ T cells sorted from spleen or lymph node cells, obtained before transplant. This CDR3 reads CASSLARGAKNIQYF. DNA of the CDR3: TGCGCCAGCAGCTTGGCCCGGGGGGCCAAAAACATTCAGTACTTC. Supplemented by reference TRBV5-1 and TRBJ2-4, the full variable domain reads KAGVTQTPRYLIKTRGQQVTLSCSPISGHRSVSWYQQTPGQGLQFLFEYFSETQRNKGNFPGRFSGRQFSNSRSEMNVSTLELGDSALYLCASSLARGAKNIQYFGAGTRLSVL.